These 23 T cell receptor beta chains came from one sample sequenced in a study of T-cell memory formation after mild COVID-19. TCRdb analysed the 5' RACE reads with MiXCR anew, one entry per CDR3 protein. The table records around 370,000 distinct CDR3 sequences, over 20% of them present only once. Sequenced: PBMCs or a T cell subset sorted from them (not recorded which). The receptor set was obtained from an adult woman who had mild COVID-19 (a few samples of this study predate the infection). Cell type and time point are not known.

The chain employs TRBV12-3 or TRBV12-4 and TRBJ2-3, with 8 bases fitting TRBD2. This CDR3 region has 14 residues. After removal of 4 bases from V and 8 bases from J, the junction contained 8 bases not matched to a gene. CDR3 nucleotides: TGTGCCAGCAGTTCTGCTAGCGGGTCCTTTACGCAGTATTTT. This sequence encodes CASSSASGSFTQYF.

In this sample, this clonotype turned up a few times. Relative to the germline gene, one junction end is altered; a read error may explain this. This chain connects TRBV19 to TRBJ1-5; 10 nucleotides line up with TRBD1. This CDR3 has 16 amino acids. Germline V gene sequence: CDR1 LNHDA, CDR2 SQIVND (reference sequence). DNA of the CDR3: TGTGCCAGTAGGATAGGACAGGGGGAGACCGGGCAGCCCCAGCATTTT. This sequence encodes CASRIGQGETGQPQHF. Using reference TRBV19 and TRBJ1-5 for the parts outside the CDR3, the full variable domain is DGGITQSPKYLFRKEGQNVTLSCEQNLNHDAMYWYRQDPGQGLRLIYYSQIVNDFQKGDIAEGYSVSREKKESFPLTVTSAQKNPTAFYLCASRIGQGETGQPQHFGDGTRLSIL.

This clonotype was counted between two and nine times. The CDR3 spells CASSLRDRNTDTQYF. The CDR3, as DNA: TGTGCCAGCTCACTTCGGGACAGGAACACAGATACGCAGTATTTT. The rearrangement links TRBV18 to TRBJ2-3, with TRBD1 identical over 8 bases. The germline gives CDR1 KGHSH, CDR2 LQKENI. J gave up 2 bases and V 4 bases, and 5 bases lay outside the gene matches. This CDR3 region has 15 residues.

The J gene is TRBJ1-2, the V gene TRBV4-2; D call uncertain. Germline assignment: CDR1 LGHNA and CDR2 YNFKEQ. The germline V and J ends were trimmed by 0 bases and 4 bases, with 12 bases remaining between them. CDR3 length: 15 amino acids. The CDR3 sequence: CASSQEEGLGYGYTF. The CDR3, as DNA: TGTGCCAGCAGCCAAGAAGAGGGTTTGGGCTATGGCTACACCTTC.

This clonotype came up a few times. The genes are TRBV2 and TRBJ1-2; 7 nucleotides agree with TRBD1. The CDR3 is 15 amino acids. Germline values: CDR1 SNHLY, CDR2 FYNNEI. The V and J ends lost 3 bases and 4 bases, in that order; junction bases with no gene match: 8. The CDR3 DNA sequence: TGTGCCAGCAGTGATGGGACAGTCGGCCCCTATGGCTACACCTTC. Translated: CASSDGTVGPYGYTF.

This clonotype was detected ten times or more. This chain joins TRBV7-3 and TRBJ2-5; 10 bases map to TRBD2. After removal of 4 bases from V and 4 bases from J, the junction contained 6 bases not matched to a gene. Germline V gene data show CDR1 as SGHTA and CDR2 as FQGTGA. This CDR3 has 15 amino acids. CDR3 sequence reads: CASSSSSGSGETQYF. CDR3 sequence (DNA): TGTGCCAGCAGCTCATCTAGCGGGAGTGGAGAGACCCAGTACTTC.

The V gene is TRBV5-1, the J gene TRBJ1-1, with TRBD1 matching 8 bases. CDR3 length: 14 amino acids. V shed 4 bases and J 5 bases; nucleotides not matched to a gene: 7. The germline V gene has CDR1 SGHRS and CDR2 YFSETQ. The CDR3 spells CASSMTGAGTEAFF. In DNA form, the CDR3 reads TGCGCCAGCAGCATGACAGGGGCGGGAACTGAAGCTTTCTTT.

The V call is TRBV7-9, the J call TRBJ1-2, with D possibly TRBD1 on 6 matching bases. The CDR3 runs 20 residues. Germline-derived CDR1 and CDR2 are SEHNR and FQNEAQ (reference sequence). V was cut by 7 bases and J by 6 bases, with 36 bases left in between. CDR3 sequence (DNA): TGTGCCAGCACCAAGGGACCGGGACAAAGGCCCCTCCGGGAGGAGAATGGCTACACCTTC. Translation: CASTKGPGQRPLREENGYTF.

V and J are TRBV4-2 and TRBJ2-7, with 9 positions matching TRBD1. The CDR3 covers 21 residues. J was trimmed by 4 bases and V by 1 base; bases with no gene match: 23. Germline lookup yields CDR1 LGHNA and CDR2 YNFKEQ. Here the CDR3 DNA reads TGTGCCAGCAGCCAAGCAATGAAAAGCGGGACAGGGACCTGGGGTGTTTACGAGCAGTACTTC. It specifies CASSQAMKSGTGTWGVYEQYF.

The chain couples TRBV7-8 to TRBJ2-7, with TRBD1 identical over 7 bases. Germline loops: CDR1 SGHVS, CDR2 FQNEAQ. J lost 3 bases, V lost 5 bases, and 4 bases had no gene match. This CDR3 contains 13 residues. DNA for the CDR3: TGTGCCAGCAGCAAGAGGGACAGCTACGAGCAGTACTTC. Translating gives CASSKRDSYEQYF. Using reference TRBV7-8 and TRBJ2-7 for the parts outside the CDR3, the full variable domain is GAGVSQSPRYKVAKRGQDVALRCDPISGHVSLFWYQQALGQGPEFLTYFQNEAQLDKSGLPSDRFFAERPEGSVSTLKIQRTQQEDSAVYLCASSKRDSYEQYFGPGTRLTVT.

This chain uses TRBV21-1 with TRBJ2-5. TRBV21-1 is reported as a pseudogene. The CDR3 has 14 residues. CDR3 protein: CASSKENNQETQYF. The CDR3 region has the DNA TGTGCCAGCAGCAAAGAGAACAATCAAGAGACCCAGTACTTC.

The chain uses TRBV24-1 and TRBJ1-1, with D uncertain. The germline gives CDR1 KGHDR, CDR2 SFDVKD. This CDR3 comprises 14 residues. The V end was cut by 2 bases, the J end by 5 bases, with 11 bases between. The CDR3 DNA sequence: TGTGCCACCAGTGATTCTGGCCGAGGGACTGAAGCTTTCTTT. This translates into CATSDSGRGTEAFF.

The chain combines TRBV11-2 with TRBJ2-1; no clear D. CDR3 length: 14 amino acids. Germline loops: CDR1 SGHAT, CDR2 FQNNGV. Deletions cut 5 bases from V and 14 bases from J, with 22 bases between. The CDR3 reads CASSQLERSLYKFF. CDR3 nucleotide sequence: TGTGCCAGCAGCCAACTCGAACGGAGCCTCTATAAGTTCTTC.

V and J are TRBV19 and TRBJ2-1; D is tentatively TRBD1 or TRBD2 (5 bases each). Germline V gives CDR1 LNHDA, CDR2 SQIVND (reference sequence). V lost 5 bases and J lost 7, with 18 bases in between. The CDR3 has 15 residues. DNA for the CDR3: TGTGCCAGTAGTGCCCCGGGACCACAGCGGAATGAGCAGTTCTTC. This translates into CASSAPGPQRNEQFF.

The chain carries TRBV12-3 or TRBV12-4 and TRBJ2-2, with D unclear. V lost 1 base and J lost 3, with 9 bases in between. This CDR3 is built from 15 residues. CDR3: CASSLVDGYTGELFF. In nucleotides, the CDR3 is TGTGCCAGCAGTTTAGTGGACGGCTACACCGGGGAGCTGTTTTTT.

V gene TRBV30 combines with J gene TRBJ1-1; the match to TRBD1 covers 7 bases. Germline CDR1 and CDR2: GTSNPN and SVGIG (reference sequence). Trimming removed 8 bases from V and 0 bases from J; junction bases left unmatched: 6. The CDR3 spans 13 residues. The CDR3 DNA is TGTGCCAGAACAGGGGCGATGAACACTGAAGCTTTCTTT. It yields the protein CARTGAMNTEAFF.

Here the CDR3 reads CASSLRARLGGMNTEAFF. In nucleotides, the CDR3 is TGTGCCAGCAGTTTAAGGGCCAGGTTGGGAGGCATGAACACTGAAGCTTTCTTT. V and J are TRBV27 and TRBJ1-1; D gene unclear. V was cut by 2 bases and J by 0 bases, with 19 bases left in between. The CDR3 loop spans 18 amino acids. Germline loops: CDR1 MNHEY, CDR2 SMNVEV (reference sequence).

This clonotype turned up a few times. This chain uses TRBV12-3 or TRBV12-4 with TRBJ2-1; 9 bases are shared with TRBD1. The CDR3 has 17 residues. The ends lost 6 bases at V and 0 bases at J; junction bases unmatched: 9. CDR3 DNA sequence: TGTGCCAGCAGGCGGACAGGGGTCCAAAGCTCCTACAATGAGCAGTTCTTC. As protein: CASRRTGVQSSYNEQFF.

The gene calls are TRBV12-3 or TRBV12-4 and TRBJ2-5, with TRBD1 matching over 9 bases. The V segment lost 5 bases and the J segment 2 bases; nucleotides outside the gene matches: 6. This CDR3 spans 15 amino acids. In nucleotides, the CDR3 is TGTGCCAGCAGTCCGGACAGGGGATTTCAAGAGACCCAGTACTTC. Residues: CASSPDRGFQETQYF.

This clonotype appeared a few times. The chain uses TRBV3-1 and TRBJ2-1; no reliable D call. The CDR3 extends over 14 amino acids. Germline V gene sequence: CDR1 LGHDT, CDR2 YNNKEL (reference sequence). Between the trimmed V and J ends, which lost 1 base and 9 bases, there was a span of 13 bases. The CDR3 DNA follows: TGTGCCAGCAGCCAAGGGACCGGACGGGCTGAGCAGTTCTTC. Residues: CASSQGTGRAEQFF.

This clonotype was recorded a few times. This rearrangement joins TRBV5-1 to TRBJ2-1, with 8 nucleotides matching TRBD1. V dropped 3 bases and J dropped 7; count of bases not matched to a gene: 6. This CDR3 comprises 14 residues. The V gene's germline CDR1 is SGHRS and CDR2 YFSETQ. The CDR3 coding sequence is TGCGCCAGCAGCTCCGGGGACAGGACAAATGAGCAGTTCTTC. Its protein product is CASSSGDRTNEQFF.

There are a few counts of this clonotype. This chain uses TRBV2 with TRBJ2-4, with a weak D call TRBD2 (5 bases). Germline assignment: CDR1 SNHLY and CDR2 FYNNEI. Trimming removed 5 bases from V and 0 bases from J, with 11 bases in between. This CDR3 contains 15 residues. CDR3 coding DNA: TGTGCCAGCAGTACCGGGATCATAGCCAAAAACATTCAGTACTTC. Its translation is CASSTGIIAKNIQYF.

This clonotype has only a few counts. The chain joins TRBV7-8 to TRBJ2-7, with 10 bases matching TRBD2. Losses at the gene ends were 5 bases for V and 3 bases for J; bases not matched to a gene: 7. The CDR3 is 15 residues long. The germline CDR1 and CDR2 sequences are SGHVS and FQNEAQ. The CDR3 DNA follows: TGTGCCAGCAGCCCGCTAGCGGGAGAAGTCTACGAGCAGTACTTC. Protein: CASSPLAGEVYEQYF.